The sample holds many counts of the clone carrying this T cell receptor (beta chain). No antigen is known for it. These data come from a study of CD8 T cells in ankylosing spondylitis. The CDR3 loop spans 13 amino acids. V was clipped by 3 bases and J by 4 bases, with 12 bases between them. The germline V gene encodes CDR1 DFQATT and CDR2 SNEGSKA (reference sequence). TCRdb ran MiXCR on the 5' RACE reads and lists one entry per CDR3 protein. The table lists 200,000 to 300,000 distinct CDR3 sequences, 20% to 30% of them singletons. Study-level points and caveats: Clones linked with disease were CD8+ and fairly uncommon in the peripheral blood.

V usage is TRBV20-1 and J usage is TRBJ1-2; maybe TRBD1 (6 bases). The sample taken for sequencing was blood, either unsorted or a sorted T cell fraction (not recorded which). The TCR sequence derives from a male donor with ankylosing spondylitis or in good health (not recorded which). The CDR3 here is CSAREQGGYGYTF. The DNA of the CDR3 is TGCAGTGCTAGGGAACAGGGCGGCTATGGCTACACCTTC.